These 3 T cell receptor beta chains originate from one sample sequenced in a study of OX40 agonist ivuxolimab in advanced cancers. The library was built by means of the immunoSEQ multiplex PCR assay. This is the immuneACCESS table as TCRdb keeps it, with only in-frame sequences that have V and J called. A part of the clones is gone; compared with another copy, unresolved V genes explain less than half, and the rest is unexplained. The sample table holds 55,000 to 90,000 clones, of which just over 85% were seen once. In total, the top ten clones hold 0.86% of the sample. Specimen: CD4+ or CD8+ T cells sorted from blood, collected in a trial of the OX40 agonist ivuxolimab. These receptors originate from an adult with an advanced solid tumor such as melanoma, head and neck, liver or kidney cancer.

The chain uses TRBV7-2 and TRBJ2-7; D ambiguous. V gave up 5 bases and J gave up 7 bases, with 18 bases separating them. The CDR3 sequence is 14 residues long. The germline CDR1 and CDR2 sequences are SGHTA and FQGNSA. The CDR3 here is CASSPRKSALEQYF. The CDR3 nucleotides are TGTGCCAGCAGCCCCCGGAAATCGGCCCTGGAGCAGTACTTC.

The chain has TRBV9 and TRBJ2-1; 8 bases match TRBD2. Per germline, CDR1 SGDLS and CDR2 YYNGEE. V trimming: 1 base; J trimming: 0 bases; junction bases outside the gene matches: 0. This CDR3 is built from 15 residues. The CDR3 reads CASSVSGSSYNEQFF. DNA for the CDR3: TGTGCCAGCAGCGTAAGCGGGAGCTCCTACAATGAGCAGTTCTTC.

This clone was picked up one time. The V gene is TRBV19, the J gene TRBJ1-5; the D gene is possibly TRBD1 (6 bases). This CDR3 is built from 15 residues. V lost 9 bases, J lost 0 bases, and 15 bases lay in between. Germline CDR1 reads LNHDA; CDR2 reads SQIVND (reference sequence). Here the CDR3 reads CASLGQHVSNQPQHF. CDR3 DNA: TGTGCCAGCCTAGGACAGCACGTTAGCAATCAGCCCCAGCATTTT.